These 23 T cell receptor beta chains were sequenced from one sample in a study of Ad26.COV2.S vaccination and SARS-CoV-2 variants. The treatment denotes: roughly 20 received Ad26.COV2.S at low or high dose, single or two shots; about five received placebo; per-sample allocation not given. Following the first vaccine or placebo injection, samples were taken on day 63. Sequencing was performed with immunoSEQ multiplex PCR; in TCRdb, only in-frame clones are kept and a portion is missing. The sample shows hundreds of thousands of clones, about 89% of them seen only once. Sequencing used peripheral blood, obtained in a trial of Ad26.COV2.S vaccine versus placebo. The receptor source for this set is a person aged 18-65 years who received the Ad26.COV2.S COVID-19 vaccine or a placebo.

The chain links TRBV3-1 (or the pseudogene TRBV3-2) to TRBJ1-3; TRBD1 might be the D (5 bases). The CDR3 extends over 15 amino acids. The germline V gene has CDR1 LGHDT and CDR2 YNNKEL (reference sequence). Deletions cut 2 bases from V and 4 bases from J, with 12 bases between. In DNA, the CDR3 is TGTGCCAGCAGCCAATCTTTTACAGGCGGAAACACCATATATTTT. Amino acids: CASSQSFTGGNTIYF.

The sample holds one count of this clone. The V call is TRBV6-2 or TRBV6-3, the J call TRBJ1-5; D not certain. Looked up from germline, CDR1 is MNHEY and CDR2 is SVGEGT. The CDR3 consists of 14 residues. The germline V and J ends were trimmed by 2 bases and 1 base, with 6 bases remaining between them. CDR3 bases: TGTGCCAGCAGTTACGCAGTCAGCAATCAGCCCCAGCATTTT. This encodes CASSYAVSNQPQHF.

The chain uses TRBV2 and TRBJ1-5; no firm D call. Trimming took off 4 bases at V and 1 base at J, with 8 bases between the two ends. The CDR3 is 14 residues long. Germline V gene data show CDR1 as SNHLY and CDR2 as FYNNEI. The chain's CDR3 is CASSGGVSNQPQHF. CDR3 nucleotides: TGTGCCAGCAGTGGTGGGGTAAGCAATCAGCCCCAGCATTTT.

The chain has TRBV30 and TRBJ1-1, with a tentative D call TRBD1 (5 bases). V shed 4 bases and J shed 4 bases, with 16 bases lying between them. CDR1 and CDR2 from the germline V gene are GTSNPN and SVGIG (reference sequence). CDR3 length: 14 amino acids. The CDR3 reads CAWTRRGRSTEAFF. In nucleotides, the CDR3 is TGTGCCTGGACAAGGAGGGGAAGGAGCACTGAAGCTTTCTTT.

V is TRBV5-4 and J is TRBJ2-2; 11 nucleotides line up with TRBD2. CDR3 length equals 15 residues. In germline, CDR1 is SGHNT, CDR2 YYREEE (reference sequence). The junction had 2 bases not matched to a gene; V was cut back by 4 bases and J by 3 bases. CDR3 sequence: CASSPLAGDTGELFF. The CDR3, as DNA: TGTGCCAGCAGCCCACTAGCGGGAGACACCGGGGAGCTGTTTTTT.

The rearrangement links TRBV5-4 to TRBJ2-5; 14 bases map to TRBD2. The CDR3 is made up of 16 amino acids. V lost 4 bases and J lost 5; bases outside the gene matches: 7. Germline CDR1 reads SGHNT; CDR2 reads YYREEE (reference sequence). CDR3 DNA sequence: TGTGCCAGCAGCCCAGGGACTAGCGGGAGTTTGGAGACCCAGTACTTC. Protein product: CASSPGTSGSLETQYF.

The chain couples TRBV6-1 to TRBJ1-2; 7 nucleotides line up with TRBD1. The CDR3 covers 14 residues. The germline V gene has CDR1 MNHNS and CDR2 SASEGT. Trimming removed 0 bases from V and 7 bases from J; junction bases left unmatched: 5. The CDR3 sequence is CASSEATGVGGYTF. DNA for the CDR3: TGTGCCAGCAGTGAAGCAACAGGGGTGGGTGGCTACACCTTC.

CDR3 region: CASSLSWTGAYGYTF. The CDR3, as DNA: TGTGCCAGCAGTTTATCGTGGACAGGGGCCTATGGCTACACCTTC. The V gene is TRBV27, the J gene TRBJ1-2; the match to TRBD1 covers 9 bases. The junction had 3 bases not matched to a gene; V was cut back by 0 bases and J by 4 bases. Germline V gene data show CDR1 as MNHEY and CDR2 as SMNVEV (reference sequence). This CDR3 region has 15 residues.

This chain joins TRBV7-9 and TRBJ2-7, with 11 bases lining up with TRBD1. Germline CDR1 reads SEHNR; CDR2 reads FQNEAQ (reference sequence). The CDR3 covers 15 residues. J was trimmed by 0 bases and V by 5 bases; bases with no gene match: 3. The CDR3 sequence is CASSHGTGGSYEQYF. DNA for the CDR3: TGTGCCAGCAGCCACGGGACAGGGGGCTCCTACGAGCAGTACTTC.

The chain employs TRBV6-5 and TRBJ1-6, with TRBD1 as a possible D gene (5 bases). V shed 5 bases and J shed 4 bases, with 9 bases lying between them. Germline V gene sequence: CDR1 MNHEY, CDR2 SVGAGI. CDR3 length equals 14 residues. The CDR3 loop is CASSPQGYNSPLHF. The CDR3 DNA sequence: TGTGCCAGCAGTCCTCAGGGATATAATTCACCCCTCCACTTT.

This clone was seen once. This chain links TRBV29-1 with TRBJ1-1, with 10 bases matching TRBD1. CDR3 size: 13 residues. The junction had 4 bases not matched to a gene; V was cut back by 5 bases and J by 4 bases. Germline V gene lookup returns CDR1 SQVTM and CDR2 ANQGSEA. CDR3 residues: CSVRTGGFTEAFF. CDR3 coding DNA: TGCAGCGTTCGGACAGGGGGATTCACTGAAGCTTTCTTT.

V gene TRBV6-2 or TRBV6-3 combines with J gene TRBJ1-2, with 12 bases fitting TRBD1. J was trimmed by 5 bases and V by 5 bases; bases with no gene match: 12. CDR3 length: 17 amino acids. The V gene's germline CDR1 is MNHEY and CDR2 SVGEGT. CDR3 nucleotides: TGTGCCAGCAGTCATAACCTCGGGACAGGGGGCAGATATGGCTACACCTTC. Translation: CASSHNLGTGGRYGYTF.

V and J are TRBV19 and TRBJ1-5, with D tentatively TRBD1 (6 bases). The CDR3 has 14 residues. V was cut by 4 bases and J by 4 bases, with 11 bases left in between. Germline lookup yields CDR1 LNHDA and CDR2 SQIVND (reference sequence). In nucleotides, the CDR3 is TGTGCCAGTAGTACCAGGACAGATAATCAGCCCCAGCATTTT. As protein: CASSTRTDNQPQHF.

About this clone itself: The sample holds other DNA sequences that translate to the same CDR3. CDR3 sequence reads: CASSYDGNTEAFF. For the CDR3, the DNA is TGTGCCAGCAGTTATGACGGGAACACTGAAGCTTTCTTT. J is TRBJ1-1 and V is TRBV6-5; D is ambiguous. V gave up 3 bases and J gave up 1 base, with 6 bases separating them. Germline loops: CDR1 MNHEY, CDR2 SVGAGI. The CDR3 spans 13 residues.

The gene calls are TRBV2 and TRBJ1-4, with 8 nucleotides matching TRBD1. The germline V gene encodes CDR1 SNHLY and CDR2 FYNNEI. This CDR3 region has 14 residues. The junction had 4 bases not matched to a gene; V was cut back by 5 bases and J by 5 bases. CDR3 bases: TGTGCCAGCAGTATCTACAGGGGGAATGAAAAACTGTTTTTT. Translating it yields CASSIYRGNEKLFF.

V and J are TRBV3-1 (or the pseudogene TRBV3-2) and TRBJ2-3; D perhaps matches TRBD2 (6 bases). Germline V CDR1 and CDR2: LGHDT, YNNKEL (reference sequence). Trimming stripped 2 bases from V and 1 base from J, with 10 bases between. CDR3 length: 15 amino acids. This CDR3 reads CASSQRTIGTDTQYF. CDR3 nucleotide sequence: TGTGCCAGCAGCCAAAGGACTATAGGCACAGATACGCAGTATTTT.

The rearrangement uses TRBV5-1 and TRBJ2-1, with D perhaps being TRBD1 or TRBD2 (6 bases each). In germline, CDR1 is SGHRS, CDR2 YFSETQ. This CDR3 has 17 amino acids. Trimming removed 0 bases from V and 5 bases from J, with 18 bases in between. Written as DNA, the CDR3 is TGCGCCAGCAGCTTGGGGCCCGGGCGGGACACCCACAATGAGCAGTTCTTC. Residues: CASSLGPGRDTHNEQFF.

This clone was recorded only once. The chain uses TRBV7-2 and TRBJ1-3; D possibly corresponds to TRBD1 (6 bases). CDR3 size: 15 residues. Germline V lookup: CDR1 SGHTA, CDR2 FQGNSA. V lost 6 bases, J lost 0 bases, and 12 bases lay in between. CDR3: CASRKQGDSGNTIYF. CDR3 nucleotides: TGTGCCAGCAGGAAACAGGGAGACTCTGGAAACACCATATATTTT.

This sequence joins TRBV6-7 and TRBJ2-7, with D possibly being TRBD1 (6 bases). TRBV6-7 belongs to the ORF category, with a function that is uncertain. V lost 5 bases and J 3 bases, leaving 17 bases between the germline ends. CDR3 length: 15 amino acids. The CDR3 reads CASSQRRDTDYEQYF. The CDR3 nucleotides read TGTGCCAGCAGTCAACGTAGGGACACAGACTACGAGCAGTACTTC.

V is TRBV29-1 and J is TRBJ2-1; possibly TRBD2 for D (6 bases). CDR3 length: 15 residues. Trimming cost V 4 bases and J 2 bases, with 15 bases left between them. Germline values: CDR1 SQVTM, CDR2 ANQGSEA. CDR3 sequence (DNA): TGCAGCGTTGGGAAGGGGACTTTTGCCTACAATGAGCAGTTCTTC. As protein: CSVGKGTFAYNEQFF.

This clone occurred once. For the CDR3, the DNA is TGTGCCACCAGTGCCACCACAGAATCAGAGCAGTTCTTC. It encodes CATSATTESEQFF. The chain couples TRBV24-1 to TRBJ2-1, with D unclear. The V and J ends lost 5 bases and 10 bases respectively, with 14 bases between them. The CDR3 consists of 13 residues. Germline CDR1 is KGHDR and CDR2 is SFDVKD.

About this clone: The junction and the germline gene differ at one end; a read error may be behind it. CDR3 residues: CASSEGRLAGAYEQYF. As DNA, the CDR3 is TGTGCCAGCAGCGAAGGGCGACTAGCGGGAGCCTACGAGCAGTACTTC. V usage is TRBV2 and J usage is TRBJ2-7; 12 bases map to TRBD2. In germline, CDR1 is SNHLY, CDR2 FYNNEI. The CDR3 extends over 16 amino acids.

This chain links TRBV6-5 with TRBJ1-1; D is undetermined. The CDR3 consists of 13 residues. Germline V gene sequence: CDR1 MNHEY, CDR2 SVGAGI. The V gene lost 2 bases and the J gene lost 5 bases, with 9 bases spanning the gap. CDR3 in DNA: TGTGCCAGCAGTTACGCCACCGAAACTGAAGCTTTCTTT. The encoded protein is CASSYATETEAFF.